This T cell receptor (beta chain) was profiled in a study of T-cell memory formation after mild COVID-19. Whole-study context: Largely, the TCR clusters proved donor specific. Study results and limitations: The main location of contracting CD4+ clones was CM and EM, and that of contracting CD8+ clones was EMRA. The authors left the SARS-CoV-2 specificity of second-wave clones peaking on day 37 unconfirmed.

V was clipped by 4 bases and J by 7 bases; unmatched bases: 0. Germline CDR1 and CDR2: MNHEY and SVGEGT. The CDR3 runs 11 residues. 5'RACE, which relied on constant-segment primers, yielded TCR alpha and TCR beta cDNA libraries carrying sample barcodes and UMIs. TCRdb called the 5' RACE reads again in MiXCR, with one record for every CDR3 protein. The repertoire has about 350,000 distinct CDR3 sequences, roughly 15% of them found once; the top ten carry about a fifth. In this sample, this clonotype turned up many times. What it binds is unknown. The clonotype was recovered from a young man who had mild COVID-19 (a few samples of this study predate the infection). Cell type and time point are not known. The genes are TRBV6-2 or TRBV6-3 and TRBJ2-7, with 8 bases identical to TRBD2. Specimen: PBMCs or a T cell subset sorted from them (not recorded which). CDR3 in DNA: TGTGCCAGCAGTTTAGCGGGGGAGCAGTACTTC. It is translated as CASSLAGEQYF.